The present T cell receptor (beta chain) was sequenced within a study of blood T cell repertoires in COVID-19. Study details: The analysed material was cDNA or gDNA that came from T cells, B-cell-depleted T cells, or PBMCs.

Method: immunoSEQ multiplex PCR; TCRdb's copy keeps in-frame clones and lacks some. The sample yields 150,000 to 200,000 clones, 78% seen once. This clone was seen more than once but under ten times. Germline-derived CDR1 and CDR2 are LGHNA and YNFKEQ. V lost 4 bases and J 0 bases, leaving 20 bases between the germline ends. The CDR3 has 18 amino acids. The clonotype comes from a woman in her 50s who had recovered from COVID-19. The chain carries TRBV4-2 and TRBJ2-3; weak D call: TRBD2 (6 bases). The source material was PBMCs or T cells enriched from blood (not recorded which). The CDR3 protein is CASSLKLAGLTSTDTQYF. In DNA form, the CDR3 reads TGTGCCAGCAGCCTAAAACTTGCGGGACTCACTAGCACAGATACGCAGTATTTT.